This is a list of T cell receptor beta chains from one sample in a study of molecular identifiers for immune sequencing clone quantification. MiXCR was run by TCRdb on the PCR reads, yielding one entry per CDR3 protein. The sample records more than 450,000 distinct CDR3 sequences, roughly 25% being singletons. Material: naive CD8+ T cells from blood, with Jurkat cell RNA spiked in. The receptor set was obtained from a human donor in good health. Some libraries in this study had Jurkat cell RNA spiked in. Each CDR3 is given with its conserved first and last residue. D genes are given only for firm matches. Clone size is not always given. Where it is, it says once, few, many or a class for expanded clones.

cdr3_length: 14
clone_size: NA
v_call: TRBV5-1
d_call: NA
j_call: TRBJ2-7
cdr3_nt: TGCGCCAGCAGCGGAACGGAGTGGGGGAACGAGCAGTACTTC
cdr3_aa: CASSGTEWGNEQYF

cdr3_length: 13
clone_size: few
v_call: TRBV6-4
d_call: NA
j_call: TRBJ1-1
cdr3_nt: TGTGCCAGCAGTGAGGATTTGAACACTGAAGCTTTCTTT
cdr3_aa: CASSEDLNTEAFF

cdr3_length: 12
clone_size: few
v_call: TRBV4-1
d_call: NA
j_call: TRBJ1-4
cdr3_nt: TGCGCCAGCAGCCAAGGCCTAGAAAAACTGTTTTTT
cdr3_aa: CASSQGLEKLFF

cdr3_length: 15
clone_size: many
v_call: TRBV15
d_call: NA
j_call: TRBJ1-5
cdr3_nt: TGTGCCACCAGTACAGGGAGATATAGCAATCAGCCCCAGCATTTT
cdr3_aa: CATSTGRYSNQPQHF

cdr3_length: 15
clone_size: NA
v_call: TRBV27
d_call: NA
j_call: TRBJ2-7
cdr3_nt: TGTGCCAGCAGTTTGGCCGCTCGGGCCGCAGGCGAGCAGTACTTC
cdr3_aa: CASSLAARAAGEQYF

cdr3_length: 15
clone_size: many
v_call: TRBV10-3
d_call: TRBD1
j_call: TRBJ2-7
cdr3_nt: TGTGCCATCAGTGACGGGACAGGGGTCTTCTACGAGCAGTACTTC
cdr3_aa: CAISDGTGVFYEQYF

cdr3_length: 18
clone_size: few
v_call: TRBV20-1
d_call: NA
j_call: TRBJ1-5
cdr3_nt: TGCAGTGCTAGAGACGACAGGCGAGAGGATAATAGCAATCAGCCCCAGCATTTT
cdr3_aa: CSARDDRREDNSNQPQHF

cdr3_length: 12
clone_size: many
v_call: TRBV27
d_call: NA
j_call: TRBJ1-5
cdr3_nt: TGTGCCAGCAGTTTTATCGGTCAGCCCCAGCATTTT
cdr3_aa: CASSFIGQPQHF

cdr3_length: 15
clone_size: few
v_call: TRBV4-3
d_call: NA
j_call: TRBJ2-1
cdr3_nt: TGCGCCAGCAGCCAAGACCAGGGGAAATACAATGAGCAGTTCTTC
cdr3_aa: CASSQDQGKYNEQFF

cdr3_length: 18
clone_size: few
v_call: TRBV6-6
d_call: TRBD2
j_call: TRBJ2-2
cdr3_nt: TGTGCCAGCAGTTATAATCCCCAACTAGCGACTAACACCGGGGAGCTGTTTTTT
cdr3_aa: CASSYNPQLATNTGELFF

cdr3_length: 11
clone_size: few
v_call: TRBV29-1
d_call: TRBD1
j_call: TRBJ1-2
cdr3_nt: TGCAGCGTTTTCAGGGGGCGCGGCTACACCTTC
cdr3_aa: CSVFRGRGYTF

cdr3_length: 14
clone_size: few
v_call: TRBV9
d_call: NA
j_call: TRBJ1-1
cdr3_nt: TGTGCCAGCAGCGTAGGGGGAGGGCTCGCTGAAGCTTTCTTT
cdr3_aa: CASSVGGGLAEAFF

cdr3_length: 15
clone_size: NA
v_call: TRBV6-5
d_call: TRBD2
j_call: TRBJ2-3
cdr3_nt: TGTGCCAGCAGTTACTTTGCGGGAGCAGGGGATACGCAGTATTTT
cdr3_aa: CASSYFAGAGDTQYF

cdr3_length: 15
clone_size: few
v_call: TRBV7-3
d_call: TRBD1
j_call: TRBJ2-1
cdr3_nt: TGTGCCAGCAGCACGGGACAGGGGTTCGACAATGAGCAGTTCTTC
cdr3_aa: CASSTGQGFDNEQFF

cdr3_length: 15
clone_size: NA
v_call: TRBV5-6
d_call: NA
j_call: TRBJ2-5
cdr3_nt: TGTGCCAGCAGCGTGTCTAGCGATAGGCAAGAGACCCAGTACTTC
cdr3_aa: CASSVSSDRQETQYF

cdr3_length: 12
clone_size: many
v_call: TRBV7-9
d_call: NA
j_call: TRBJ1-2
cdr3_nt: TGTGCCAGCAGCGCGGCAGCATATGGCTACACCTTC
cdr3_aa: CASSAAAYGYTF

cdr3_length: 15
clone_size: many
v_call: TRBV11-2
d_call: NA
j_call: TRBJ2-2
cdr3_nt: TGTGCCAGCAGCTTATCCGGGGGCAACACCGGGGAGCTGTTTTTT
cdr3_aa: CASSLSGGNTGELFF

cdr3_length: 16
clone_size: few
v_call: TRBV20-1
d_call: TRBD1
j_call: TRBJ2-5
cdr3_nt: TGCAGTGCTAGAGATTCACACCAGGGGGCTGGAGAGACCCAGTACTTC
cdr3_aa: CSARDSHQGAGETQYF

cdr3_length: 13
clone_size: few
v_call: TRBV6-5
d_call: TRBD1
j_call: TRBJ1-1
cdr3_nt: TGTGCGAAAAGGGACAGGGTAAACACTGAAGCTTTCTTT
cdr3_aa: CAKRDRVNTEAFF

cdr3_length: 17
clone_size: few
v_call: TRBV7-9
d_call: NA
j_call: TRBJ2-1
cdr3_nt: TGTGCCAGCAGCCTTGGCCCCAGGTCCGCCTCCTACAATGAGCAGTTCTTC
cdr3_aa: CASSLGPRSASYNEQFF

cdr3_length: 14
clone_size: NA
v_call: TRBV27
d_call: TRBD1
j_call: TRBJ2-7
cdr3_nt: TGTGCCAGCAGTTTAGGACAGGGGTGGGACGAGCAGTACTTC
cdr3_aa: CASSLGQGWDEQYF

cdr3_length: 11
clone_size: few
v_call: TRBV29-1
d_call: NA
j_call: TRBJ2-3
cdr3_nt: TGCAGCGTTCTGGCCGCAGATACGCAGTATTTT
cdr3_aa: CSVLAADTQYF

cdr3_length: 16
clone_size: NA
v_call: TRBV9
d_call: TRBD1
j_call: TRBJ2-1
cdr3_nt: TGTGCCAGCAGCGTAGCTGGGACAGGGATCTACAATGAGCAGTTCTTC
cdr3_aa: CASSVAGTGIYNEQFF

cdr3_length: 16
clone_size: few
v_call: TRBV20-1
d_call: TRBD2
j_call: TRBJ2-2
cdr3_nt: TGCAGTGCTAGAGTATTCGGTAGCGGGGCCCCCGGGGAGCTGTTTTTT
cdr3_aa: CSARVFGSGAPGELFF

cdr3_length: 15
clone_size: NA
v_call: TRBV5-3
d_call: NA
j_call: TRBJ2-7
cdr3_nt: TGTGCCAGCAGCTTGCGGGACAGCATATCCTACGAGCAGTACTTC
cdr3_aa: CASSLRDSISYEQYF

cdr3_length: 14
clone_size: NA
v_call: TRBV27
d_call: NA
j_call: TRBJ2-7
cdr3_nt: TGTGCCAGCAGTTTATCGGGGAAACGCTACGAGCAGTACTTC
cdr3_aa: CASSLSGKRYEQYF

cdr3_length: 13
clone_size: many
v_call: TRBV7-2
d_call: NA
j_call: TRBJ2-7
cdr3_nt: TGTGCCAGCAGCTTCCTGGGTTCAGGGGAGCAGTACTTC
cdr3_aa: CASSFLGSGEQYF

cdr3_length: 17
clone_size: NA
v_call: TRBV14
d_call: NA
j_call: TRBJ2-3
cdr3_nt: TGTGCCAGCAGCCAAGAATTTGGGACTCCGCCCGCAGATACGCAGTATTTT
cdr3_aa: CASSQEFGTPPADTQYF

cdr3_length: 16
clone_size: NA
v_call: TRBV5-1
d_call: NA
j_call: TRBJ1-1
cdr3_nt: TGCGCCAGCAGCCCTCGAGACAGAGCTTCGAACACTGAAGCTTTCTTT
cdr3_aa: CASSPRDRASNTEAFF

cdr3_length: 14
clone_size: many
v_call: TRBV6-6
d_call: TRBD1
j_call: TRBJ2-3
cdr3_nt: TGTGCCAGCATCCCGGGACAGAGCACAGATACGCAGTATTTT
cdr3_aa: CASIPGQSTDTQYF

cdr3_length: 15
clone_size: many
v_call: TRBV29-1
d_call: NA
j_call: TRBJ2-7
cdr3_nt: TGCAGCGTTGAAGATAAGAGCCAGAGGGACTACGAGCAGTACTTC
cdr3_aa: CSVEDKSQRDYEQYF

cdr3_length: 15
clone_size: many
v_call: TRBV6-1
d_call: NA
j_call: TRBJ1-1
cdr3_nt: TGTGCCAGCAGTGAGGACAGATACATGAACACTGAAGCTTTCTTT
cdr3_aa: CASSEDRYMNTEAFF

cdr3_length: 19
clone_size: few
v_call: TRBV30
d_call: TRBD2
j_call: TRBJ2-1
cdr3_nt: TGTGCCTGGAGTGGTAGCGGGAGTAGGGGTTTTAGCCTATACAATGAGCAGTTCTTC
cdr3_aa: CAWSGSGSRGFSLYNEQFF

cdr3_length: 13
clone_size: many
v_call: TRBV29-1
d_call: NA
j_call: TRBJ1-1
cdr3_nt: TGCAGCGTTGAAGATGGGGGCAGCACTGAAGCTTTCTTT
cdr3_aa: CSVEDGGSTEAFF

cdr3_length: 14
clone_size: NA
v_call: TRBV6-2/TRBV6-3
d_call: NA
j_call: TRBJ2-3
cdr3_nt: TGTGCCAGCAGTTTGTGGGGGGGCACAGATACGCAGTATTTT
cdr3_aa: CASSLWGGTDTQYF

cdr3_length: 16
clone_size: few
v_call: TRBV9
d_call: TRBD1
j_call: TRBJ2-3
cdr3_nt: TGTGCCAGCAGCGTAGAGGGACAGACCAGCACAGATACGCAGTATTTT
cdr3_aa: CASSVEGQTSTDTQYF

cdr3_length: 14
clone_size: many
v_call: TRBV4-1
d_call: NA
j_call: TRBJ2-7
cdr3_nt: TGCGCCAGCAGCCAAGACCGGGCGCCCTACGAGCAGTACTTC
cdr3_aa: CASSQDRAPYEQYF

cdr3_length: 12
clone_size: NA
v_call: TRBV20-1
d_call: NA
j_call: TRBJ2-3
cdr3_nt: TGCAGTGCTAGAGATGTCGCAGATACGCAGTATTTT
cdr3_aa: CSARDVADTQYF

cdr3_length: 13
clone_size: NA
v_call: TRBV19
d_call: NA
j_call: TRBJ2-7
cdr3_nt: TGTGCCATCGGGTCGGGCAACTCCTACGAGCAGTACTTC
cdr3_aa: CAIGSGNSYEQYF

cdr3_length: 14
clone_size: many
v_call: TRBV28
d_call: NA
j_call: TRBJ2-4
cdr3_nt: TGTGCCAGCAGGCGAAGGTGGACAGATAACATTCAGTACTTC
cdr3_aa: CASRRRWTDNIQYF

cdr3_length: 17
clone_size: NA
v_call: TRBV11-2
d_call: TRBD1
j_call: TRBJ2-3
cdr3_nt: TGTGCCAGCAGCTTAGCCCCGCGACAGGGGGCAACAGATACGCAGTATTTT
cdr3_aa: CASSLAPRQGATDTQYF

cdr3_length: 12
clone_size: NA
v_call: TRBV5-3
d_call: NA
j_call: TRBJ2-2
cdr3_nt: TGTGCCAGCAGCTGGGTCCCCGGGGAGCTGTTTTTT
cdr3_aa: CASSWVPGELFF

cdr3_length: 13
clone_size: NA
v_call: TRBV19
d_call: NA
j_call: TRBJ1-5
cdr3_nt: TGTGCCAGTAGTATTGGGCTGGATCAGCCCCAGCATTTT
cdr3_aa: CASSIGLDQPQHF

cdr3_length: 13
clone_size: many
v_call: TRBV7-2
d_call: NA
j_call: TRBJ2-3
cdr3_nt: TGTGCCAGCACCGCGGGGTACACAGATACGCAGTATTTT
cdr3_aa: CASTAGYTDTQYF

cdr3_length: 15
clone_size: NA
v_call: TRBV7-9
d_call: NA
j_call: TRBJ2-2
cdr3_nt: TGTGCCAGCAGCTTCCGGGACGCCAACACCGGGGAGCTGTTTTTT
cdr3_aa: CASSFRDANTGELFF

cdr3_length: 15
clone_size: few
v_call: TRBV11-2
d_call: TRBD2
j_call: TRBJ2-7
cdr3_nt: TGTGCCAGCAGCTACGGAGCGGGACTAAGCTACGAGCAGTACTTC
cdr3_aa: CASSYGAGLSYEQYF